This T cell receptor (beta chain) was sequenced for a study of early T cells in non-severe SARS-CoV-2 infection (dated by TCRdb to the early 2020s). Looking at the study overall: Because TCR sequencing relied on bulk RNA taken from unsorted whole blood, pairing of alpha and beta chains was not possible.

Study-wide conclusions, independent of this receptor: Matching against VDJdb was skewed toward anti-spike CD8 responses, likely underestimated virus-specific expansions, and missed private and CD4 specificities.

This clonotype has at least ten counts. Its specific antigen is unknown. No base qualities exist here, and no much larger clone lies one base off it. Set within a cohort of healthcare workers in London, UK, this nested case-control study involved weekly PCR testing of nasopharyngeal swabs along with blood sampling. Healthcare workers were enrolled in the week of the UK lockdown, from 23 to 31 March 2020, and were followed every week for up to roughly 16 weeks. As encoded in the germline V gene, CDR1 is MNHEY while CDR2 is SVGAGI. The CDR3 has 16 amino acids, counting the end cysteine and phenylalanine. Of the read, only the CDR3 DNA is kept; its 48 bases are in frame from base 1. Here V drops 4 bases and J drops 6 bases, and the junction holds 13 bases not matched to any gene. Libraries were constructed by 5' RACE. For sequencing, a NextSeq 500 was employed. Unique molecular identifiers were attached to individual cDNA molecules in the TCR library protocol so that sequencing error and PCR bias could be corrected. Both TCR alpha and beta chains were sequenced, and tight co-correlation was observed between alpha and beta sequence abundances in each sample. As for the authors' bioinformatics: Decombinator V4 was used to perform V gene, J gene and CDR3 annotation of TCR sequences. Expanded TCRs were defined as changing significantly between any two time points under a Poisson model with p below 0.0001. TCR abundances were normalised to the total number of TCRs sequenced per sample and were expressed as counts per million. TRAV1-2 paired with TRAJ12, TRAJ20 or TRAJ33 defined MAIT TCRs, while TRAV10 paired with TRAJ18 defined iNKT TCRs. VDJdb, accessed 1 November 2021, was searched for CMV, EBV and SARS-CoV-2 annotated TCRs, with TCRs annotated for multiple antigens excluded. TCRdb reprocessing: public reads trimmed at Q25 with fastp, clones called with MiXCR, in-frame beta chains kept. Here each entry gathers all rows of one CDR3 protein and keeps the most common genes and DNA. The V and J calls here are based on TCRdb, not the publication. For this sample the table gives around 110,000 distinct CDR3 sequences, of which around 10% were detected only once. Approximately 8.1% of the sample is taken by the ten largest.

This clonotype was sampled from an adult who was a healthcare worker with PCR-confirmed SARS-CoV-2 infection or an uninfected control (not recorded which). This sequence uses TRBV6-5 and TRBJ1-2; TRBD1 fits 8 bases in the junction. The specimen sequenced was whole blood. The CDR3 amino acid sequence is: CASSSTKQGGDNGYTF. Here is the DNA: TGTGCCAGCAGTTCGACAAAACAGGGGGGAGATAATGGCTACACCTTC.